This TCR beta chain appears in the sequencing data of a study of blood T cells in healthy people across ages (dated by TCRdb to between 2014 and 2017). Background on the whole study: In model experiments, template switching captured roughly one uniquely barcoded TCR beta cDNA molecule for every two T cells. Using deep sequencing normalized with unique cDNA molecular identifiers, the study measured how TCR beta repertoire diversity changes with age. Donors were grouped into four age groups: young (average roughly 17 years), middle-aged (39), aged (about 60) and long-lived (just over 80). Donors of different ages were randomly distributed across sequencing lanes to avoid experimental bias. Using the same blood draw, the study looked at two additional independent replicas of 1 million unique cDNA reads for two donors, one aged 18 to 30 and the other aged 80 or older. Results the study describes overall, beyond this receptor: Donor CMV infection status was unknown, potentially confounding age-related changes in expanded clonotypes. As age increased, observed TCR beta diversity per million T cells dropped in a roughly linear way, and a significant reduction was already evident by age about 40. The long-lived group showed more naive CD4+ T cells, fewer expanded clones and increased TCR diversity than the aged group, suggesting age selection. Estimates of total diversity based on one million sequenced T cells were regarded as lower bounds and as underestimates. Because profiling used bulk unsorted PBMCs, naive and antigen-experienced compartments could not be compared conclusively. Observed TCR beta diversity correlated strongly with the percentage of naive T cells measured by flow cytometry.

Points on this clonotype: The antigen it recognizes is unknown. No base-level quality is on record; no much larger clone is a single base apart.

The method was 5' RACE. Sequencing used an Illumina HiSeq 2500. A second about 7 to 11 cycle PCR used a sample-barcoded 5' primer and a J-beta primer mix. Each TCR beta cDNA molecule received a unique molecular identifier from a template-switch 5' adaptor carrying 12 random nucleotides. Each sample yielded at least 2.5 million CDR3-containing paired-end reads. The Mint cDNA synthesis kit, primed by a TRBC-specific oligonucleotide, was used to synthesize first-strand cDNA from all RNA. Following uracil-DNA glycosylase treatment, a first 18-cycle PCR with universal primers M1SS and BC2_uni_R was performed on all cDNA. Turning to the authors' computational methods: For normalization, 1 million high-quality reads were randomly selected from each sample, with every read carrying a distinct molecular identifier. Reads sharing molecular identifiers were discarded rather than binned into consensus sequences. MiTCR, with a Q25 quality threshold and the strictest error-elimination algorithm, was used for CDR3 identification, clonotype clustering and error correction. A nonparametric unseen species model using Euler transformation provided a lower-bound estimate of total TCR beta diversity. TCRdb trimmed public reads at Q25 via fastp, called clones via MiXCR and kept in-frame beta chains. One record per CDR3 amino acid sequence lists the most common genes and DNA. What appears here as the V and J calls and clone size reflects TCRdb's work, not the paper's. The sample table contains about 770,000 distinct CDR3 sequences; only one count was recorded for about 42% of them. The leading ten clones occupy roughly 18% of the sample.

Systemically healthy Caucasian individuals from Russia, about 38 in total and aged about 6 to 100 years, were included as donors. Each donor gave about 9.2 milliliters of peripheral blood, drawn into EDTA-treated Vacutainer tubes. PBMCs were isolated by Ficoll-Paque density-gradient centrifugation, with at least 6 million obtained per sample. Trizol reagent was used to extract total RNA from PBMCs, with at least 6 micrograms per sample. The percentages of naive CD45RAhigh/CD27high T cells were determined by flow cytometry on a PBMC aliquot from every donor. Based on the germline V gene (reference sequence), the CDR1 and CDR2 sequences are DFQATT and SNEGSKA. The CDR3 starts with the cysteine, ends with the phenylalanine, and has 14 residues. Of all the DNA, just the CDR3 is kept, 42 bases in frame from base 1. V drops 7 bases and J drops 0 bases, leaving 16 bases in between.

Material: blood. The chain is assembled from TRBV20-1 and TRBJ2-7; the D gene is perhaps TRBD2, from 6 matching bases. The TCR sequence derives from a man aged 55 to 69 in good health. The CDR3 here reads CSVRGGAGSYEQYF. The DNA reads TGCAGTGTAAGAGGCGGAGCGGGCTCCTACGAGCAGTACTTC.